This TCR beta chain was retrieved from a study of regulatory T cells in long-lasting Graves disease. This clonotype turned up a few times. Time point specified: newly diagnosed GD, antithyroid drugs for less than 3 months. The TCR library was made from RNA extracted from PBMCs. The CDR3 totals 14 residues. CDR1 and CDR2 (germline): SGHDN, FVKESK. V shed 9 bases and J 6 bases; nucleotides not matched to a gene: 5. HTBI primers from iRepertoire and Arm-PCR of CDR3 regions yielded the TCR beta libraries. In the original analysis: Segment identification across samples yielded roughly 62 TRBV and approximately 15 TRBJ segments. Via MiXCR, TCRdb re-called the multiplex PCR reads, giving one row per CDR3 protein. TCRdb's processing, not the authors' own work, is the source of the V and J calls. The profile shows more than 300,000 distinct CDR3 sequences, around 15% of them singletons.

The chain joins TRBV14 to TRBJ2-2; 12 bases agree with TRBD1. The sequence was collected from a female donor with Graves disease. The material sequenced was peripheral blood mononuclear cells (PBMCs), taken at new diagnosis, from a patient treated with antithyroid drugs. The CDR3 protein is CASTGTGGAGELFF. The DNA of the CDR3 is TGTGCCAGTACCGGGACAGGGGGCGCCGGGGAGCTGTTTTTT.